The clone carrying this T cell receptor beta chain was seen a few times. Nominal health characterized the donors when sampled, though unrecorded immune exposures were likely. The PCR ran on 60 Vbeta and 13 Jbeta primers. TCRdb's copy holds only in-frame clones and misses some; the assay was immunoSEQ multiplex PCR. The data hold tens of thousands of clones, with approximately 80% observed a single time. The data were taken from a study of cytomegalovirus exposure and HLA in healthy donors. Study information: Around 180 million T cells yielded about 120 million unique TCR beta sequences, as an earlier analysis found.

V was clipped by 6 bases and J by 4 bases, with 16 bases between them. The CDR3 has 15 amino acids. The germline V gene encodes CDR1 SGHVS and CDR2 FNYEAQ. The rearrangement joins TRBV7-6 to TRBJ1-3; possible D gene TRBD1, 6 bases. The source material was PBMCs. The TCR sequence derives from a man between 18 and 35 years old in good health and CMV-seropositive. CDR3 coding DNA: TGTGCCAGCAGTCTACAGGGAGTGGGAGGAAACACCATATATTTT. Translating gives CASSLQGVGGNTIYF.